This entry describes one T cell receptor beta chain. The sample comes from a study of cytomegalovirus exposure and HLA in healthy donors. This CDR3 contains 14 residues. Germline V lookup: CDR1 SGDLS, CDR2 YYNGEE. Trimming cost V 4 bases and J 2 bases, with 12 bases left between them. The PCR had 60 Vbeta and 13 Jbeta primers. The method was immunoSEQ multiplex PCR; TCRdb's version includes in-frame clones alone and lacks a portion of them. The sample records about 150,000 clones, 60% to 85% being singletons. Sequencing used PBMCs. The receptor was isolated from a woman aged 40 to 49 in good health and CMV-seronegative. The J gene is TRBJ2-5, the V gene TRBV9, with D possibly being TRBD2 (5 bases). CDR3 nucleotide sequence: TGTGCCAGCAGCCCAACCTCGGGACAAGAGACCCAGTACTTC. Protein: CASSPTSGQETQYF.